The text below deals with one T cell receptor (beta chain). The entry originates in a study of blood T cell repertoires in COVID-19. Study context: PBMCs, B-cell-depleted T cells, or T cells were the source of the cDNA or gDNA that made up the material.

Sequenced by immunoSEQ multiplex PCR; TCRdb stores in-frame clones only, minus some. The sample gives more than 200,000 clones, about 88% of which show up once; about 9.4% is in the top ten. With V trimmed by 3 bases and J by 10 bases, 9 bases remained unmatched. The CDR3 has 14 amino acids. CDR1 is SGHRS, CDR2 YFSETQ, per germline. The J gene is TRBJ1-2, the V gene TRBV5-1, with 10 bases aligning to TRBD1. The sequence derives from a woman between 50 and 59 years old with COVID-19, enrolled during active disease. Sequencing was performed on peripheral blood. In DNA, the CDR3 is TGCGCCAGCAGCTCGCGACAGGGGGCGGCTACCTACACCTTC. Its translation: CASSSRQGAATYTF. Looking up the rest from reference TRBV5-1 and TRBJ1-2 gives the full variable domain: KAGVTQTPRYLIKTRGQQVTLSCSPISGHRSVSWYQQTPGQGLQFLFEYFSETQRNKGNFPGRFSGRQFSNSRSEMNVSTLELGDSALYLCASSSRQGAATYTFGSGTRLTVV.